This TCR beta chain emerged from a study of beta chain features in type 1 diabetes. Study overall: Age, gender and cell yields were alike across patients and healthy donors. Researchers looked at roughly 110 million sorted cells across all samples. Study conclusions and caveats: In all four CD4+ subsets, TCRB CDR3 length was significantly, moderately reduced in type 1 diabetes.

Expressed TCRB transcripts were sequenced because the entire RNA isolate underwent reverse transcription. This table comes from immunoSEQ multiplex PCR, and its TCRdb copy is limited to in-frame clones, with some not included. The sample gives a few hundred thousand clones, approximately 13% of which show up once; nearly 0.015% is in the top ten. With regard to this clone: Its antigen remains unknown.

Germline assignment: CDR1 LNHDA and CDR2 SQIVND (reference sequence). Between the trimmed V and J ends, which lost 4 bases and 4 bases, there was a span of 14 bases. This CDR3 spans 15 amino acids. The chain employs TRBV19 and TRBJ1-5, with D possibly matching TRBD1 (5 bases). The clonotype comes from a young woman with type 1 diabetes. Sequenced input: naive CD4+ T cells from blood. DNA for the CDR3: TGTGCCAGTAGTACGGGAGAGGGGAATAATCAGCCCCAGCATTTT. This gives the protein CASSTGEGNNQPQHF.